This T cell receptor beta chain was sequenced in a study of CD8+CD57+ T cells in acquired aplastic anemia. Study context: Each DNA sample taken from sorted CD4+ and CD8+ cells came to approximately 3.3 ug on average.

Whole-study findings and limits: About 29 CD8+ CDR3 sequences occurred in both the patients and the controls.

Details on this clonotype: The antigen remains undetermined.

Patients chosen for sequencing had shown CD8+CD57+ cell expansion by flow cytometry. Patients uniformly had severe acquired aplastic anemia. Genomic DNA constituted the template upon which TCR beta VDJ and CDR3 profiling was performed. TCRdb ran MiXCR on the reads and lists one entry per CDR3 protein. In the table there are about 120,000 distinct CDR3 sequences, under 65% of which are singletons. Losses at the gene ends were 3 bases for V and 1 base for J; bases not matched to a gene: 5. The CDR3 loop spans 16 amino acids. Looked up from germline, CDR1 is ENHRY and CDR2 is SYGVKD. The sequenced material came from sorted CD4+, CD8+, or CD8+CD57+ T cells (not recorded which) from PBMCs. The receptor comes from a human donor with aplastic anemia. V usage is TRBV10-3 and J usage is TRBJ2-3; 9 nucleotides align to TRBD1. CDR3 nucleotide sequence: TGTGCCATCAGTGAACGGACAGGGGTTCGCACAGATACGCAGTATTTT. This encodes CAISERTGVRTDTQYF.